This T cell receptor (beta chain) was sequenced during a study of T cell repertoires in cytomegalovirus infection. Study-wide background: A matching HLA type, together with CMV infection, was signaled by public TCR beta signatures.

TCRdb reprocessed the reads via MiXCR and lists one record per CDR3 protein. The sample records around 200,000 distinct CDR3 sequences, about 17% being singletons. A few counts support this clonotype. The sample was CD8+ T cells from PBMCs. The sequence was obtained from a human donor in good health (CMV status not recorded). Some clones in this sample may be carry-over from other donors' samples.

The DNA of the CDR3 is TGTGCCACCAGTGATTCCACTAGATTCGCCGGGGCCTCTGAGCAGTTCTTC. It encodes CATSDSTRFAGASEQFF. The rearrangement joins TRBV24-1 to TRBJ2-1; D possibly matches TRBD1 or TRBD2 (5 bases each). This CDR3 contains 17 residues. Germline V gene lookup returns CDR1 KGHDR and CDR2 SFDVKD. The V gene lost 2 bases and the J gene lost 9 bases, with 22 bases spanning the gap.